These 26 T cell receptor beta chains were sequenced from one sample in a study of blood T cell repertoires in COVID-19. The assay was immunoSEQ multiplex PCR, and TCRdb's table has in-frame clones only and misses some. Among approximately 220,000 clones, approximately 83% were seen once, and the ten largest hold around 30%. Sequenced input: peripheral blood. The receptors shown here come from a man aged 40-50 years with acute or convalescent COVID-19.

This clone was found many times. The CDR3: CASSLNARENTEAFF. DNA for the CDR3: TGCGCCAGCAGCTTGAACGCCAGGGAGAACACTGAAGCTTTCTTT. The chain carries TRBV5-1 and TRBJ1-1; D possibly corresponds to TRBD1 (5 bases). Looked up from germline, CDR1 is SGHRS and CDR2 is YFSETQ. With 1 base removed from V and 1 base from J, the gap between germline ends came to 11 bases. The CDR3 has 15 residues.

This clone appeared many times. This rearrangement joins TRBV20-1 to TRBJ2-7; 7 bases fit TRBD2. This CDR3 spans 17 amino acids. Germline V lookup: CDR1 DFQATT, CDR2 SNEGSKA (reference sequence). V trimming: 3 bases; J trimming: 2 bases; junction bases outside the gene matches: 16. In nucleotides, the CDR3 is TGCAGTGCTAGTATAAGCGGGAAGGACGGTGGAACCTACGAGCAGTACTTC. Its translation: CSASISGKDGGTYEQYF.

V gene TRBV30 combines with J gene TRBJ2-7; D possibly corresponds to TRBD2 (6 bases). V was clipped by 3 bases and J by 2 bases, with 11 bases between them. This CDR3 comprises 13 residues. Germline V lookup: CDR1 GTSNPN, CDR2 SVGIG (reference sequence). CDR3 sequence (DNA): TGTGCCTGGAGCTCGGGGGTAACCTACGAGCAGTACTTC. This translates into CAWSSGVTYEQYF.

V and J are TRBV5-5 and TRBJ1-1, with D possibly TRBD1 on 5 matching bases. The germline CDR1 and CDR2 sequences are SGHKS and YYEKEE (reference sequence). Trimming stripped 0 bases from V and 5 bases from J, with 8 bases between. The length of the CDR3 is 13 residues. The DNA of the CDR3 is TGTGCCAGCAGCTTGGCCCACAGGACTGAAGCTTTCTTT. Translating it yields CASSLAHRTEAFF.

Only one count was recorded for this clone. This chain joins TRBV27 and TRBJ1-2; 9 nucleotides match TRBD1. In germline, CDR1 is MNHEY, CDR2 SMNVEV (reference sequence). The CDR3 runs 13 residues. Losses at the gene ends were 3 bases for V and 12 bases for J; bases not matched to a gene: 8. The chain's CDR3 is CASSLGPGQGNTF. CDR3 DNA sequence: TGTGCCAGCAGTTTGGGTCCCGGACAGGGGAACACCTTC.

The V and J genes are TRBV5-4 and TRBJ2-1, with a weak D call TRBD2 (6 bases). There are 14 residues in the CDR3. Deletions cut 4 bases from V and 0 bases from J, with 8 bases between. The germline CDR1 and CDR2 sequences are SGHNT and YYREEE (reference sequence). Here the CDR3 reads CASSGGASYNEQFF. The CDR3 nucleotides read TGTGCCAGCAGCGGCGGGGCCTCCTACAATGAGCAGTTCTTC.

With regard to this clone: This CDR3 is also generated by other DNA sequences in the sample. The DNA for the CDR3 is TGTGCCAGTAGTACACTAAACACTGAAGCTTTCTTT. Translated, it gives CASSTLNTEAFF. This sequence joins TRBV19 and TRBJ1-1; the D is unclear. There are 12 residues in the CDR3. Between the trimmed V and J ends, which lost 4 bases and 2 bases, there was a span of 5 bases. CDR1 is LNHDA and CDR2 is SQIVND in the germline V gene (reference sequence).

The CDR3 sequence is CASRSVYGYTF. The DNA for the CDR3 is TGTGCCAGCAGATCGGTCTATGGCTACACCTTC. The chain recombines TRBV3-1 (or the pseudogene TRBV3-2) with TRBJ1-2; D remains unclear. This CDR3 comprises 11 residues. Trimming shortened V by 6 bases and J by 4 bases, and 6 bases separated the two germline ends. CDR1 LGHDT and CDR2 YNNKEL come from the germline V gene (reference sequence).

Concerning this clone itself: The same CDR3 arises from other DNA sequences in this sample as well. V usage is TRBV5-1 and J usage is TRBJ2-5, with a possible D match to TRBD2 (5 bases). This CDR3 region has 13 residues. The V end was cut by 2 bases, the J end by 1 base, with 6 bases between. Germline CDR1 reads SGHRS; CDR2 reads YFSETQ. The CDR3 loop reads CASSLRGQETQYF. The CDR3 DNA follows: TGCGCCAGCAGCTTACGGGGCCAAGAGACCCAGTACTTC. Drawing the rest from reference TRBV5-1 and TRBJ2-5, the complete variable domain is KAGVTQTPRYLIKTRGQQVTLSCSPISGHRSVSWYQQTPGQGLQFLFEYFSETQRNKGNFPGRFSGRQFSNSRSEMNVSTLELGDSALYLCASSLRGQETQYFGPGTRLLVL.

The chain is built from TRBV5-1 and TRBJ2-2; 12 bases agree with TRBD1. This CDR3 is built from 16 residues. V shed 4 bases and J 4 bases; nucleotides not matched to a gene: 5. Germline V gene lookup returns CDR1 SGHRS and CDR2 YFSETQ. The CDR3 bases are TGCGCCAGCAGCCTAATGGGACAGGGGGCCACCGGGGAGCTGTTTTTT. The encoded protein is CASSLMGQGATGELFF.

This chain's CDR3 is CASRLARGEQFF. The CDR3 region has the DNA TGTGCCAGCCGACTAGCGCGGGGTGAGCAGTTCTTC. The rearrangement joins TRBV3-1 (or the pseudogene TRBV3-2) to TRBJ2-1; 8 bases agree with TRBD2. The germline V gene encodes CDR1 LGHDT and CDR2 YNNKEL (reference sequence). The CDR3 extends over 12 amino acids. The V segment lost 8 bases and the J segment 9 bases; nucleotides outside the gene matches: 6.

A single count supports this clone. The rearrangement links TRBV12-3 or TRBV12-4 to TRBJ1-4; D is ambiguous. Trimming took 1 base from V and 10 from J, leaving 7 bases between them. This CDR3 contains 12 residues. The CDR3 loop is CASSLVVGKLFF. The CDR3 region has the DNA TGTGCCAGCAGTTTAGTAGTCGGAAAACTGTTTTTT.

The V and J genes are TRBV4-3 and TRBJ1-2; no clear D. The germline V and J ends were trimmed by 1 base and 8 bases, with 8 bases remaining between them. CDR1 is LGHNA, CDR2 YSLEER, per germline. This CDR3 is 12 amino acids long. In DNA form, the CDR3 reads TGCGCCAGCAGCCAAGCCGCCGGGGGCTACACCTTC. Translating it yields CASSQAAGGYTF.

V is TRBV4-1 and J is TRBJ2-1, with 10 bases identical to TRBD2. J gave up 0 bases and V 0 bases, and 8 bases lay outside the gene matches. CDR1 is MGHRA and CDR2 is YSYEKL in the germline V gene. This CDR3 comprises 19 residues. In DNA form, the CDR3 reads TGCGCCAGCAGCCAAGATAATCTAGCGGGAGTTGGCTCCTACAATGAGCAGTTCTTC. Translated: CASSQDNLAGVGSYNEQFF.

Concerning this clone: This may be a read error: a much more frequent sequence differs by one nucleotide. The gene calls are TRBV7-9 and TRBJ2-1, with 13 positions matching TRBD2. The CDR3 covers 15 residues. Trimming removed 6 bases from V and 4 bases from J; junction bases left unmatched: 3. Germline CDR1 reads SEHNR; CDR2 reads FQNEAQ (reference sequence). DNA of the CDR3: TGTGCCAGCAGGCAGGGACTAGCGGGGTACAATGAGCAGTTCTTC. Its protein is CASRQGLAGYNEQFF. Combining the CDR3 with reference TRBV7-9 and TRBJ2-1 gives the whole variable domain DTGVSQNPRHKITKRGQNVTFRCDPISEHNRLYWYRQTLGQGPEFLTYFQNEAQLEKSRLLSDRFSAERPKGSFSTLEIQRTEQGDSAMYLCASRQGLAGYNEQFFGPGTRLTVL.

The chain recombines TRBV3-1 (or the pseudogene TRBV3-2) with TRBJ2-4; 8 bases are a match to TRBD1. This CDR3 has 20 residues. V was clipped by 1 base and J by 6 bases; unmatched bases: 20. Germline CDR1 LGHDT, CDR2 YNNKEL (reference sequence). The CDR3 bases are TGTGCCAGCAGCCAAGTATTTACTGAACCGGGACAGGCCAATTCAAACATTCAGTACTTC. Encoded protein: CASSQVFTEPGQANSNIQYF.

The chain carries TRBV6-5 and TRBJ2-5, with D tentatively TRBD2 (6 bases). The V end lost 2 bases, the J end lost 5 bases, and 12 bases lay between the germline ends. CDR1 and CDR2 from the germline V gene are MNHEY and SVGAGI. The CDR3 spans 14 residues. The CDR3 reads CASSYTGTRETQYF. CDR3 DNA sequence: TGTGCCAGCAGTTACACCGGGACTCGGGAGACCCAGTACTTC.

In its sample, this clone was seen a few times. This chain joins TRBV4-3 and TRBJ1-2; 8 positions agree with TRBD1. V lost 0 bases to trimming and J lost 5 bases; unmatched junction nucleotides: 11. The CDR3 is 17 residues long. Per germline, CDR1 LGHNA and CDR2 YSLEER. CDR3 nucleotide sequence: TGCGCCAGCAGCCAAGATCCCCCGGGGACAGGAGGGTATGGCTACACCTTC. Residues: CASSQDPPGTGGYGYTF.

The gene calls are TRBV3-1 (or the pseudogene TRBV3-2) and TRBJ2-3, with 8 bases fitting TRBD1. Germline V lookup: CDR1 LGHDT, CDR2 YNNKEL (reference sequence). There are 15 residues in the CDR3. V lost 1 base to trimming and J lost 2 bases; unmatched junction nucleotides: 2. The DNA for the CDR3 is TGTGCCAGCAGCCAAGGACAGGGGTACACAGATACGCAGTATTTT. Residues: CASSQGQGYTDTQYF.

This rearrangement joins TRBV6-2 or TRBV6-3 to TRBJ2-1; 7 bases map to TRBD2. The trim removed 4 bases at V and 2 bases at J, leaving 2 bases unmatched. Germline V gene data show CDR1 as MNHEY and CDR2 as SVGEGT. This CDR3 comprises 14 residues. CDR3 loop: CASSSTSPYNEQFF. In DNA form, the CDR3 reads TGTGCCAGCAGTTCGACTAGCCCCTACAATGAGCAGTTCTTC.

The CDR3 region is CASSPPPERWAYEQYF. As DNA, the CDR3 is TGTGCCAGCAGCCCTCCCCCAGAGCGGTGGGCCTACGAGCAGTACTTC. V and J are TRBV9 and TRBJ2-7, with D possibly TRBD2 on 5 matching bases. The V and J ends lost 4 bases and 2 bases respectively, with 19 bases between them. CDR1 and CDR2 (germline): SGDLS, YYNGEE. The CDR3 is 16 amino acids.

This clone was counted a single time. The chain employs TRBV6-6 and TRBJ1-5; a possible D gene is TRBD1 (6 bases). In germline, CDR1 is MNHNY, CDR2 SVGAGI (reference sequence). This CDR3 comprises 13 residues. V gave up 7 bases and J gave up 3 bases, with 10 bases separating them. The CDR3 DNA is TGTGCCAGCACCCAGGGGTTCAATCAGCCCCAGCATTTT. This sequence encodes CASTQGFNQPQHF.

The chain joins TRBV18 to TRBJ1-2; D not resolved. Trimming took off 6 bases at V and 4 bases at J, with 18 bases between the two ends. Per germline, CDR1 KGHSH and CDR2 LQKENI. The CDR3 sequence is 15 residues long. The CDR3, as DNA: TGTGCCAGCTCTCCGACCGAGCGCCATGCCTATGGCTACACCTTC. It is translated as CASSPTERHAYGYTF. The full variable domain, with the rest looked up from reference TRBV18 and TRBJ1-2, is NAGVMQNPRHLVRRRGQEARLRCSPMKGHSHVYWYRQLPEEGLKFMVYLQKENIIDESGMPKERFSAEFPKEGPSILRIQQVVRGDSAAYFCASSPTERHAYGYTFGSGTRLTVV.

The V call is TRBV9, the J call TRBJ2-2; D is possibly TRBD2 (5 bases). V lost 0 bases and J 4 bases, leaving 13 bases between the germline ends. The CDR3 sequence is 16 residues long. Germline values: CDR1 SGDLS, CDR2 YYNGEE. CDR3 nucleotide sequence: TGTGCCAGCAGCGTAGCGGGTGGGAGTGGCACCGGGGAGCTGTTTTTT. Translating gives CASSVAGGSGTGELFF.

This chain uses TRBV19 with TRBJ2-5; maybe TRBD2 (5 bases). The CDR3 length is 13 residues. From germline, CDR1 is LNHDA and CDR2 SQIVND (reference sequence). Trimming left V 4 bases short and J 3 bases short, with 9 bases between. The CDR3 here is CASSTGSKETQYF. CDR3 nucleotide sequence: TGTGCCAGTAGTACGGGGTCCAAAGAGACCCAGTACTTC.

The V gene is TRBV5-6, the J gene TRBJ1-1; D gene ambiguous. The CDR3 runs 13 residues. Deletions cut 4 bases from V and 8 bases from J, with 15 bases between. Germline V CDR1 and CDR2: SGHDT, YYEEEE. In DNA, the CDR3 is TGTGCCAGCAGCCATCCGCGAGCGAAGGAAGCTTTCTTT. Protein product: CASSHPRAKEAFF.